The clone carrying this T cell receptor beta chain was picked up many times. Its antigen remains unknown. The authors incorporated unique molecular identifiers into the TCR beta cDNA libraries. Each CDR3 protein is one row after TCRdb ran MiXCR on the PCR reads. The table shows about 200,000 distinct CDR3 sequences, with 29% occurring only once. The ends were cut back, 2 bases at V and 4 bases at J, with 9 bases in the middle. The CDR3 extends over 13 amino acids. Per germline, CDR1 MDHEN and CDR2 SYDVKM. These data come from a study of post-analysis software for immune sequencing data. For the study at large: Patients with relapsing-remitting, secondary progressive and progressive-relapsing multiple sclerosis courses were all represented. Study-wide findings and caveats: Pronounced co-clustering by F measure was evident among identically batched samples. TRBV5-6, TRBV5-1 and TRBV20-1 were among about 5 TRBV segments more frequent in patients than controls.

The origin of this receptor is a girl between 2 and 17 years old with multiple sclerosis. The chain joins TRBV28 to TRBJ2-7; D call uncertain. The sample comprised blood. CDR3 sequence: CASSLAGCYEQYF. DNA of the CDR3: TGTGCCAGCAGTTTAGCAGGATGTTACGAGCAGTACTTC.